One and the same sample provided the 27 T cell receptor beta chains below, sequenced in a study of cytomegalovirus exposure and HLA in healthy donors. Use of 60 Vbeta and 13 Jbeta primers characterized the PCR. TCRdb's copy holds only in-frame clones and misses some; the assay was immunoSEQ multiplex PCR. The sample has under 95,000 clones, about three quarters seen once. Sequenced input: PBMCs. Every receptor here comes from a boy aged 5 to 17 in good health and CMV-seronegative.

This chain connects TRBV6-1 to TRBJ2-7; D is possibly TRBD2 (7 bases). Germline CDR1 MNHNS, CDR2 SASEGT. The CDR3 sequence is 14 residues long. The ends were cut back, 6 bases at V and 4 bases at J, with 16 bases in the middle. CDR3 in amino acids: CASSKGGGKYEQYF. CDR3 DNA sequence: TGTGCCAGCAGCAAGGGAGGGGGTAAGTACGAGCAGTACTTC.

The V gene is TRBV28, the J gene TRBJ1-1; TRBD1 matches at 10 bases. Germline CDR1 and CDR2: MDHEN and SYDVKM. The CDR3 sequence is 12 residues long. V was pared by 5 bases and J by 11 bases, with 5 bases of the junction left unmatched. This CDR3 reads CASSLPGQGAFF. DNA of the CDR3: TGTGCCAGCAGTCTACCGGGACAGGGGGCTTTCTTT.

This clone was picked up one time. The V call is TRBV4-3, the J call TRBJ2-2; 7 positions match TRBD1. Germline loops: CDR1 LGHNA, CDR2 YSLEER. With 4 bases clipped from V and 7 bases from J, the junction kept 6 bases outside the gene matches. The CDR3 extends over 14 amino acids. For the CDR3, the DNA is TGCGCCAGCAGCCCAGACAGGGCCATCGGGGAGCTGTTTTTT. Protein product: CASSPDRAIGELFF.

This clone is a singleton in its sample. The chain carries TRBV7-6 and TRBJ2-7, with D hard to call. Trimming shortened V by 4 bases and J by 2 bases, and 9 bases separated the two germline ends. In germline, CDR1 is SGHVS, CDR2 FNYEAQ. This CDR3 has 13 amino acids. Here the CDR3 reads CASSSYSTYEQYF. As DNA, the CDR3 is TGTGCCAGCAGCTCCTATTCCACCTACGAGCAGTACTTC.

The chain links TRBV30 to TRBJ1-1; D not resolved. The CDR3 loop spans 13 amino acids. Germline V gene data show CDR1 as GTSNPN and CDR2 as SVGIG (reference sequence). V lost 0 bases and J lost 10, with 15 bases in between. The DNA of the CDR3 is TGTGCCTGGAGTGTCGAAGATTTGGGGAGAGCTTTCTTT. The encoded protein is CAWSVEDLGRAFF.

The DNA for the CDR3 is TGTGCCAGCAGTGGACGGACAGGGGGTGAAGCTTTCTTT. Protein sequence: CASSGRTGGEAFF. The chain uses TRBV6-1 and TRBJ1-1; 10 bases match TRBD1. The germline CDR1 and CDR2 sequences are MNHNS and SASEGT. The CDR3 is 13 amino acids. Trimming at V came to 4 bases and at J to 7 bases, leaving 3 bases not matched to a gene.

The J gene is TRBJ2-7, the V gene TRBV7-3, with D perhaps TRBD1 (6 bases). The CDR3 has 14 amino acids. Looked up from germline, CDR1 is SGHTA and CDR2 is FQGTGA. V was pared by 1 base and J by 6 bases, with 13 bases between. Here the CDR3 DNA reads TGTGCCAGCAGCTTAAGTCCAGGGGTCGGCGAGCAGTACTTC. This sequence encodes CASSLSPGVGEQYF. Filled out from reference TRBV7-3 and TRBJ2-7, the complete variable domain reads GAGVSQTPSNKVTEKGKYVELRCDPISGHTALYWYRQSLGQGPEFLIYFQGTGAADDSGLPNDRFFAVRPEGSVSTLKIQRTERGDSAVYLCASSLSPGVGEQYFGPGTRLTVT.

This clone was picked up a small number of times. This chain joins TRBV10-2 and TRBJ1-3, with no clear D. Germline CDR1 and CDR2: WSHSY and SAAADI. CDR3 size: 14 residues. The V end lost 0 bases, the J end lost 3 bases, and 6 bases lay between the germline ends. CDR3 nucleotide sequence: TGCGCCAGCAGTGAGTCCCGGAGTGGAAACACCATATATTTT. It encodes CASSESRSGNTIYF.

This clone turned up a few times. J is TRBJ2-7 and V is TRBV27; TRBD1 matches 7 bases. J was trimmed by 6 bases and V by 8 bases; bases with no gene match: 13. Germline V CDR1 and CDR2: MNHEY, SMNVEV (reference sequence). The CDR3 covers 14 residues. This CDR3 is CASRNRGPLSEQYF. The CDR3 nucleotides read TGTGCCAGCCGCAACAGGGGCCCTCTATCCGAGCAGTACTTC.

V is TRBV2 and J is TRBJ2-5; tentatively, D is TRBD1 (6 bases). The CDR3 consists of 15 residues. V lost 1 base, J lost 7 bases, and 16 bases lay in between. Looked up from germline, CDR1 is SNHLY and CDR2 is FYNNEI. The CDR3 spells CASSEGQANRGTQYF. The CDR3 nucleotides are TGTGCCAGCAGTGAAGGACAGGCGAATCGGGGGACCCAGTACTTC. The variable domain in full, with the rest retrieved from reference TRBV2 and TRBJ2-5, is EPEVTQTPSHQVTQMGQEVILRCVPISNHLYFYWYRQILGQKVEFLVSFYNNEISEKSEIFDDQFSVERPDGSNFTLKIRSTKLEDSAMYFCASSEGQANRGTQYFGPGTRLLVL.

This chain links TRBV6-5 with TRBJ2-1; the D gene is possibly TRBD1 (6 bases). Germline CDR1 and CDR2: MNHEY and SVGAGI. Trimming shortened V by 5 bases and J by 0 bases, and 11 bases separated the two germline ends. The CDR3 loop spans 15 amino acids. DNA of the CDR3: TGTGCCAGCAGTAACGACAGGAGCTCCTACAATGAGCAGTTCTTC. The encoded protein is CASSNDRSSYNEQFF.

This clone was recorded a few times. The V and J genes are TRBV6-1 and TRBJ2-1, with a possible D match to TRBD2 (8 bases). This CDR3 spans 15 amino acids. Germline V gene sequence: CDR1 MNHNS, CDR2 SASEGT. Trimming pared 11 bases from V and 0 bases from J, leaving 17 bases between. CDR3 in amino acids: CAGAGGDSSYNEQFF. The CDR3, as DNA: TGTGCCGGCGCCGGGGGGGACAGCTCCTACAATGAGCAGTTCTTC.

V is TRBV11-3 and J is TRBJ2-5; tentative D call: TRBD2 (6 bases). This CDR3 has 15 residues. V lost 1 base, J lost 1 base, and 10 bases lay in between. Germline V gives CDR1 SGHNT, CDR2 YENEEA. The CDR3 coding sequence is TGTGCCAGCAGCTTAGTCTTCGGGAGCCAAGAGACCCAGTACTTC. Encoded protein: CASSLVFGSQETQYF.

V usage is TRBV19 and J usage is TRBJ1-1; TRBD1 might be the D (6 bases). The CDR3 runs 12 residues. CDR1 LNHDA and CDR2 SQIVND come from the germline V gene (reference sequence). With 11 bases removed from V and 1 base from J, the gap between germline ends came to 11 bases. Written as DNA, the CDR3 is TGTGCCGTAGGGGGATGGAACACTGAAGCTTTCTTT. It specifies CAVGGWNTEAFF.

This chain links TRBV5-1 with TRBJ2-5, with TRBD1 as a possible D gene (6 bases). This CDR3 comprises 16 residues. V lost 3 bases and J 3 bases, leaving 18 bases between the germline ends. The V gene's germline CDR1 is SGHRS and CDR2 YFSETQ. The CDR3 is CASSWPRDTVKETQYF. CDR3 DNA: TGCGCCAGCAGCTGGCCGAGGGACACGGTGAAAGAGACCCAGTACTTC. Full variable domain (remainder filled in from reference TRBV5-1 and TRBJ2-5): KAGVTQTPRYLIKTRGQQVTLSCSPISGHRSVSWYQQTPGQGLQFLFEYFSETQRNKGNFPGRFSGRQFSNSRSEMNVSTLELGDSALYLCASSWPRDTVKETQYFGPGTRLLVL.

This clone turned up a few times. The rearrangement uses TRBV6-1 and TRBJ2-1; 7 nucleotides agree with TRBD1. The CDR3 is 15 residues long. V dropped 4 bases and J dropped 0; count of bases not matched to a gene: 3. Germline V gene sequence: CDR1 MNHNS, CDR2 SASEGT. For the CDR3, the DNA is TGTGCCAGCAGTGCACGACAGGGCTCCTACAATGAGCAGTTCTTC. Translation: CASSARQGSYNEQFF.

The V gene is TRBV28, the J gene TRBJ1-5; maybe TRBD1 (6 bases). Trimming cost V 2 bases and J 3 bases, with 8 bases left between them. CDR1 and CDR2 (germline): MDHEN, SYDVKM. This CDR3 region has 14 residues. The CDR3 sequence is CASSLGGINQPQHF. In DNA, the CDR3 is TGTGCCAGCAGTTTAGGGGGCATCAATCAGCCCCAGCATTTT.

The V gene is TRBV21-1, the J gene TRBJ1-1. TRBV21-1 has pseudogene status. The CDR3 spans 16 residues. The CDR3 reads CASSKGGRGGPGEAFF. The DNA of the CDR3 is TGTGCCAGCAGCAAAGGAGGTAGGGGGGGTCCTGGTGAAGCTTTCTTT.

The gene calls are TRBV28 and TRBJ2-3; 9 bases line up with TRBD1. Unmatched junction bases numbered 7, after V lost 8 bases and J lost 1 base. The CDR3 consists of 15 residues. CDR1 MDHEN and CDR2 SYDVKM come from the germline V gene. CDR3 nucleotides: TGTGCCAGCTTAGCGCGACAGGGGGGCACAGATACGCAGTATTTT. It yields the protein CASLARQGGTDTQYF.

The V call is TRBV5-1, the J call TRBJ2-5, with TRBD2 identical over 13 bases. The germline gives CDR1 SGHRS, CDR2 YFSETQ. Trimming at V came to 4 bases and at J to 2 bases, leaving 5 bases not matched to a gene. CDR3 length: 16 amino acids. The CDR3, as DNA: TGCGCCAGCAGCCAGGGGACTAGCGGGATTCAAGAGACCCAGTACTTC. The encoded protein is CASSQGTSGIQETQYF.

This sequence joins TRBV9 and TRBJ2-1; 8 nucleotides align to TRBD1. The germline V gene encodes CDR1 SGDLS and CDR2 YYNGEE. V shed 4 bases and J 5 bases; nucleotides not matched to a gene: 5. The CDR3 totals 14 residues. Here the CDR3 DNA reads TGTGCCAGCAGCCCTAGGACAGGGAACAATGAGCAGTTCTTC. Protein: CASSPRTGNNEQFF.

The chain's CDR3 is CASSLALAGLSGYEQYF. CDR3 DNA sequence: TGCGCCAGCAGCTTGGCTTTAGCGGGCCTATCAGGCTACGAGCAGTACTTC. J is TRBJ2-7 and V is TRBV5-1, with 7 positions matching TRBD2. There are 17 residues in the CDR3. Germline V gene data show CDR1 as SGHRS and CDR2 as YFSETQ. Trimming removed 0 bases from V and 3 bases from J; junction bases left unmatched: 12.

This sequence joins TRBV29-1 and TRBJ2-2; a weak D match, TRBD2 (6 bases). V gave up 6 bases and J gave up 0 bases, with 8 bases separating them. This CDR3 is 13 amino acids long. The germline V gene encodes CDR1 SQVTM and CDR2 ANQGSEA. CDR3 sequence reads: CSVAGPNTGELFF. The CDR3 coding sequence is TGCAGCGTCGCGGGGCCGAACACCGGGGAGCTGTTTTTT.

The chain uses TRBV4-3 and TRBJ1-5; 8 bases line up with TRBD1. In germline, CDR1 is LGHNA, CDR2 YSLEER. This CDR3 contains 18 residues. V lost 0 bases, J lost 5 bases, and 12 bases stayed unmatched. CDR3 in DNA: TGCGCCAGCAGCCAAGAACGGCTCGGGGACAGGTGGTATCAGCCCCAGCATTTT. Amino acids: CASSQERLGDRWYQPQHF.

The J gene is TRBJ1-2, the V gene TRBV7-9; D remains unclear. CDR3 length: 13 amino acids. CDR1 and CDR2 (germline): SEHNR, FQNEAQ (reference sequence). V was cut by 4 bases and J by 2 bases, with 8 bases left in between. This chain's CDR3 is CASSWEGNYGYTF. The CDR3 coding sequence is TGTGCCAGCAGCTGGGAGGGAAACTATGGCTACACCTTC.

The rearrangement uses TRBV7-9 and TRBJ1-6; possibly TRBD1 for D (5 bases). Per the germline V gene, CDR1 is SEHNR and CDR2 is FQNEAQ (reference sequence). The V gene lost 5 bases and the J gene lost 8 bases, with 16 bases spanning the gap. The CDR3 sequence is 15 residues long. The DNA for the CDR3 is TGTGCCAGCAGCAGAGGCCAGCGGGGGGATTCACCCCTCCACTTT. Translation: CASSRGQRGDSPLHF.

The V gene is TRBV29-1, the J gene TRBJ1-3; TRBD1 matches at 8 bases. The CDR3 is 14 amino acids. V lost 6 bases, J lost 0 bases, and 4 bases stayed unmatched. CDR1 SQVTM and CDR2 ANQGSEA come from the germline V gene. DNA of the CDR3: TGCAGCGTAGGACAGGGAGGCTCTGGAAACACCATATATTTT. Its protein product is CSVGQGGSGNTIYF.